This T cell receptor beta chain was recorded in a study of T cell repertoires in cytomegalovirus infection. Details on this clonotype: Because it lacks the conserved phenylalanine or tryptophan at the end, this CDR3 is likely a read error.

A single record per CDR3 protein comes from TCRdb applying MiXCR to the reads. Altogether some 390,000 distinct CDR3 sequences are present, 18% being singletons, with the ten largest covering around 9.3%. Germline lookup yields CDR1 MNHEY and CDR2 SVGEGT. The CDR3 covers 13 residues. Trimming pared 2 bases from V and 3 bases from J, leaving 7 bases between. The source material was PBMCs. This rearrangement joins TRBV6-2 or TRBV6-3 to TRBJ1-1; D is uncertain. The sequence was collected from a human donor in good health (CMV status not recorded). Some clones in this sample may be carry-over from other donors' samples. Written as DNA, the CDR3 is TGTGCCAGCAGTTACGGTAAAGACACTGAAGCTTTCCTT. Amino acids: CASSYGKDTEAFL.